This T cell receptor beta chain was captured in a study of blood T cell repertoires in COVID-19. Study information: Samples taken during acute and convalescent COVID-19 were collected in the United States, Italy and Spain. Nucleic acid was either cDNA or gDNA, and it came from T cells, B-cell-depleted T cells, or PBMCs.

Original analysis: Amplification of reference gene primers was used by the study to estimate nucleated cell counts. Generated by immunoSEQ multiplex PCR, the TCRdb table keeps only in-frame clones and is missing some. V and J calls and clone size are as listed in that table; D and trimming were resolved from the DNA. The sample has 200,000 to 300,000 clones; about 89% are singletons. From germline, CDR1 is LNHNV and CDR2 YYDKDF (reference sequence). This CDR3 has 16 residues. The V end lost 1 base, the J end lost 3 bases, and 15 bases lay between the germline ends. The specimen was peripheral blood. The V and J genes are TRBV15 and TRBJ2-5; TRBD2 might be the D (5 bases). The sequence came from a middle-aged woman who had recovered from COVID-19. CDR3 nucleotides: TGTGCCACCAGCAGAGCGAGCGGAAAAAATAAAGAGACCCAGTACTTC. Its protein is CATSRASGKNKETQYF.